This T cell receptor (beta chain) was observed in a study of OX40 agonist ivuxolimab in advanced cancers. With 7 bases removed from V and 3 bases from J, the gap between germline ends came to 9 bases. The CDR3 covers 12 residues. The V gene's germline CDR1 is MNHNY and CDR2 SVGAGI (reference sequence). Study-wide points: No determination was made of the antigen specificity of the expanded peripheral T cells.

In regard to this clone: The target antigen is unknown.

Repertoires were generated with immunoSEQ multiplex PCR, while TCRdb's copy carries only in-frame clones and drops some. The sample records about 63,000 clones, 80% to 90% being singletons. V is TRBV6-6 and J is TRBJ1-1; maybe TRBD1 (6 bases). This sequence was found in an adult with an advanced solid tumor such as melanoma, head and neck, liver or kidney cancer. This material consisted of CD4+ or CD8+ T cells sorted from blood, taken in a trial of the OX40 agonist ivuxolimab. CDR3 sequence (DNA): TGTGCCAGCAATAGACAGGACACTGAAGCTTTCTTT. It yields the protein CASNRQDTEAFF.